This T cell receptor beta chain was retrieved from a study of T cells in women clearing cervical HPV infection. Study as a whole: No precancer developed; the control's incident HPV16 infection cleared within 12 months.

Generated by immunoSEQ multiplex PCR, the TCRdb table keeps only in-frame clones and is missing some. This sample contains under 40,000 clones. Study-wide results and caveats: CIN3+ cases had significantly higher TCR repertoire richness than controls, but evenness did not differ. It is unknown whether associations predate infection; no effector/memory or HPV-specific sorting.

CDR3 size: 15 residues. The V gene end was trimmed by 0 bases and the J gene end by 9 bases; junction bases not matched to a gene: 8. Germline V lookup: CDR1 SGHDN, CDR2 FVKESK. Points on this clone: No antigen is known for it. The CDR3 end lies 3 residues beyond the end of the read and is filled in from the germline J gene.

MY09/MY11 PCR detected cervical HPV DNA; dot-blot assigned genotypes. The rearrangement links TRBV14 to TRBJ2-1; 7 nucleotides align to TRBD2. The source is a woman between 18 and 69 years old with a cervical HPV16 infection that either progressed to CIN3+ or cleared (not recorded which). The material sequenced was blood buffy coat. The CDR3: CASSQDVRDYSEQFF. The part of the CDR3 DNA that was read is TGTGCCAGCAGCCAAGATGTCCGGGACTACTCTGAG. Variable domain in full (rest from reference TRBV14 and TRBJ2-1): EAGVTQFPSHSVIEKGQTVTLRCDPISGHDNLYWYRRVMGKEIKFLLHFVKESKQDESGMPNNRFLAERTGGTYSTLKVQPAELEDSGVYFCASSQDVRDYSEQFFGPGTRLTVL.